This T cell receptor (beta chain) comes out of a study of radiation and T cells in renal cell carcinoma. General study results and limits: In blood, top tumor clones expanded by 2 weeks, shrinking by 4. Pretreatment tumor biopsies were lacking, so baseline clonotypes are unknown.

Time point indicated: blood 2 weeks post-SBRT. The treatment denotes: 15 Gy SBRT to primary tumor, nephrectomy 4 weeks later. The patient's renal cell carcinoma had clear cell pathology. Trimming pared 3 bases from V and 4 bases from J, leaving 8 bases between. CDR1 and CDR2 from the germline V gene are LNHDA and SQIVND (reference sequence). The CDR3 totals 13 residues. Clones were read by immunoSEQ multiplex PCR, and TCRdb kept only the in-frame ones, dropping some. The repertoire holds roughly 120,000 clones, with about 81% as singletons. In the case of this clone: The antigen remains undetermined.

The source was blood, collected from a patient whose treatment included radiotherapy and nephrectomy. The TCR sequence derives from a woman in her sixties with renal cell carcinoma. V and J are TRBV19 and TRBJ2-3; D gene unclear. CDR3 protein: CASSIRRADTQYF. The CDR3 DNA is TGTGCCAGTAGTATCAGAAGGGCAGATACGCAGTATTTT. The whole variable domain, remainder taken from reference TRBV19 and TRBJ2-3, is DGGITQSPKYLFRKEGQNVTLSCEQNLNHDAMYWYRQDPGQGLRLIYYSQIVNDFQKGDIAEGYSVSREKKESFPLTVTSAQKNPTAFYLCASSIRRADTQYFGPGTRLTVL.